The rows below give T cell receptor beta chains drawn from one sample of a study of regulatory T cells in long-lasting Graves disease. In TCRdb, the multiplex PCR reads were re-called with MiXCR into one record per CDR3 protein. This table holds about 310,000 distinct CDR3 sequences, roughly 18% found once. The source material was peripheral blood mononuclear cells (PBMCs), sampled at new diagnosis, from a patient treated with antithyroid drugs. Receptors were obtained from a female donor with Graves disease. Both conserved end residues are part of each CDR3. A D gene is named only where the DNA matches it firmly. Clone size is not always given. Where it is, it says once, few, many or a class for expanded clones.

>TRBV14|-|TRBJ1-2|-
CASSPFGHVLGYTF
TGTGCCAGCAGCCCTTTTGGACATGTTCTAGGCTACACCTTC
>TRBV10-3|many|TRBJ2-7|TRBD1
CASLGDRGVRGQYF
TGTGCCTCCCTAGGGGACAGGGGGGTACGTGGGCAGTACTTC
>TRBV3-1|few|TRBJ2-7|-
CASSPRGPTYEQYF
TGTGCCAGCAGCCCCCGGGGACCCACCTACGAGCAGTACTTC
>TRBV19|-|TRBJ2-1|TRBD2
CASSMDLVGLAGSLNEQFF
TGTGCCAGTAGTATGGATTTAGTAGGACTAGCGGGAAGTCTAAATGAGCAGTTCTTC
>TRBV29-1|many|TRBJ2-7|-
CSVEADSYEQYF
TGCAGCGTTGAGGCCGATTCCTACGAGCAGTACTTC
>TRBV16|few|TRBJ1-4|-
CASSQGGEKLFF
TGTGCCAGCAGCCAAGGCGGGGAAAAACTGTTTTTT
>TRBV27|many|TRBJ1-5|-
CASSFGINQPQHF
TGTGCCAGCAGCTTTGGAATCAATCAGCCCCAGCATTTT
>TRBV11-3|many|TRBJ1-1|-
CASSLGGLSGTEAFF
TGTGCCAGCAGCTTAGGTGGGCTGAGCGGCACTGAAGCTTTCTTT
>TRBV18|many|TRBJ1-1|TRBD1
CASSPKGQGMAEAFF
TGTGCCAGCTCACCAAAGGGACAGGGAATGGCTGAAGCTTTCTTT
>TRBV20-1|few|TRBJ2-7|TRBD2
CSASAGTSYEQYF
TGCAGTGCCTCCGCCGGGACTAGCTACGAGCAGTACTTC
>TRBV20-1|many|TRBJ2-3|-
CSAGRGGGAHTDTQYF
TGCAGTGCTGGCCGAGGGGGGGGGGCGCACACAGATACGCAGTATTTT
>TRBV12-3/TRBV12-4|few|TRBJ2-1|-
CASSLQNEQFF
TGTGCCAGCAGTTTACAGAATGAGCAGTTCTTC
>TRBV7-9|-|TRBJ2-3|-
CASSLPQEGDTQYF
TGTGCCAGCAGCTTACCCCAAGAGGGAGATACGCAGTATTTT
>TRBV27|-|TRBJ1-6|TRBD1
CASSRKWDSSYNSPLHF
TGTGCCAGCAGTAGAAAGTGGGACAGCTCCTATAATTCACCCCTCCACTTT
>TRBV10-3|many|TRBJ2-7|-
CAISSSGGAYEQYF
TGTGCCATCAGCTCCAGCGGAGGGGCCTACGAGCAGTACTTC
>TRBV5-1|few|TRBJ1-4|-
CASSLGQLLEEKLFF
TGCGCCAGCAGCTTGGGACAGCTCCTTGAGGAAAAACTGTTTTTT
>TRBV6-2/TRBV6-3|many|TRBJ1-5|-
CASSYSHRDQPQHF
TGTGCCAGCAGTTATTCGCACAGGGATCAGCCCCAGCATTTT
>TRBV5-1|many|TRBJ2-4|TRBD1
CASSWTGEIWDLAKNIQYF
TGCGCCAGCAGCTGGACAGGGGAAATTTGGGACCTAGCCAAAAACATTCAGTACTTC
>TRBV19|few|TRBJ2-6|-
CASSTMGRHSGANVLTF
TGTGCCAGTAGTACGATGGGACGGCACTCTGGGGCCAACGTCCTGACTTTC
>TRBV6-1|many|TRBJ2-3|-
CASGPRGTSTDTQYF
TGTGCCAGCGGTCCCCGAGGCACTAGCACAGATACGCAGTATTTT
>TRBV15|few|TRBJ2-7|-
CATSRIDGYEQYF
TGTGCCACCAGCAGAATCGATGGATACGAGCAGTACTTC
>TRBV20-1|many|TRBJ1-2|-
CSAIGGSANYGYTF
TGCAGTGCTATAGGAGGGTCCGCTAACTATGGCTACACCTTC
>TRBV11-3|many|TRBJ2-1|-
CASSPRGSGAYNEQFF
TGTGCCAGCAGCCCCCGAGGGAGCGGTGCCTACAATGAGCAGTTCTTC
>TRBV20-1|-|TRBJ2-1|TRBD1
CSARDPADRASYNEQFF
TGCAGTGCTAGAGATCCGGCCGACAGGGCTTCCTACAATGAGCAGTTCTTC
>TRBV9|-|TRBJ2-3|-
CASSVEWGQDTQYF
TGTGCCAGCAGCGTAGAGTGGGGGCAAGATACGCAGTATTTT
>TRBV9|many|TRBJ2-1|TRBD1
CASSVGGTGNNEQFF
TGTGCCAGCAGCGTAGGCGGGACAGGTAACAATGAGCAGTTCTTC
>TRBV7-3|-|TRBJ2-3|TRBD1
CASSFRGPSTDTQYF
TGTGCCAGCAGCTTCAGGGGGCCTAGCACAGATACGCAGTATTTT
>TRBV6-2/TRBV6-3|-|TRBJ2-5|-
CASSGLIQETQYF
TGTGCCAGCAGTGGGCTTATACAAGAGACCCAGTACTTC
>TRBV19|many|TRBJ2-7|-
CASSIRGSESYEQYF
TGTGCCAGTAGTATTAGGGGGAGCGAGTCCTACGAGCAGTACTTC
>TRBV12-3/TRBV12-4|-|TRBJ2-3|TRBD2
CASSPGLAGNTQYF
TGTGCCAGCAGCCCGGGACTAGCGGGGAATACGCAGTATTTT
>TRBV6-1|many|TRBJ1-1|-
CASRGPNRGSDTEAFF
TGTGCCAGCAGGGGTCCTAATCGGGGATCTGACACTGAAGCTTTCTTT
>TRBV6-1|many|TRBJ1-1|-
CASSETVNTEAFF
TGTGCCAGCAGCGAGACAGTGAACACTGAAGCTTTCTTT
>TRBV5-1|many|TRBJ2-1|TRBD2
CASSFGGSSYNEQFF
TGTGCCAGCAGCTTCGGCGGGAGTTCCTACAATGAGCAGTTCTTC
>TRBV19|few|TRBJ1-2|TRBD1
CASSRDRVNYGYTF
TGTGCCAGTAGTAGGGACAGGGTTAACTATGGCTACACCTTC
>TRBV28|many|TRBJ1-3|-
CATNQDDRGNTIYF
TGTGCCACCAACCAGGACGATCGAGGAAACACCATATATTTT
>TRBV12-3/TRBV12-4|few|TRBJ2-1|TRBD2
CASCGGLENEQFF
TGTGCCAGTTGCGGGGGGCTAGAAAATGAGCAGTTCTTC
>TRBV28|many|TRBJ1-1|TRBD1
CASINTGVRKAFF
TGTGCCAGCATTAATACAGGGGTAAGGAAAGCTTTCTTT
>TRBV6-5|many|TRBJ1-1|-
CASSSPNTEAFF
TGTGCCAGCAGTTCCCCTAACACTGAAGCTTTCTTT
>TRBV9|many|TRBJ1-1|-
CASSPSGENTEAFF
TGTGCCAGCAGCCCCAGTGGGGAAAACACTGAAGCTTTCTTT
>TRBV28|many|TRBJ2-3|-
CASSHDTGHGRDTQYF
TGTGCCAGCAGCCACGACACCGGACATGGGAGAGATACGCAGTATTTT
>TRBV18|many|TRBJ2-7|TRBD2
CASSPPRGGRPYEQYF
TGTGCCAGCTCACCACCTCGAGGCGGGAGACCCTACGAGCAGTACTTC
>TRBV25-1|many|TRBJ2-2|TRBD1
CARLHRGHTNTGELFF
TGTGCCAGGCTCCACAGGGGCCATACGAACACCGGGGAGCTGTTTTTT
>TRBV28|many|TRBJ1-1|-
CASSLDRATEAFF
TGTGCCAGCAGCCTCGATAGAGCCACTGAAGCTTTCTTT
>TRBV19|-|TRBJ2-1|TRBD2
CASSLLTSGPYNEQFF
TGTGCCAGTAGTTTACTTACTAGCGGGCCTTACAATGAGCAGTTCTTC
>TRBV7-9|many|TRBJ2-3|-
CASSPKRGTDTQYF
TGTGCCAGCAGCCCCAAGCGGGGCACAGATACGCAGTATTTT
>TRBV12-3/TRBV12-4|many|TRBJ2-7|TRBD2
CASSPREGPEVGEQYF
TGTGCCAGCAGTCCCCGGGAGGGCCCGGAGGTGGGGGAGCAGTACTTC
>TRBV12-3/TRBV12-4|many|TRBJ1-6|TRBD1
CASSYRTGGVYNSPLHF
TGTGCCAGCAGCTACCGGACAGGGGGCGTCTATAATTCACCCCTCCACTTT
>TRBV19|-|TRBJ2-7|-
CASSNIGRDNPYEQYF
TGTGCCAGTAGTAATATCGGGCGGGACAACCCCTACGAGCAGTACTTC
>TRBV11-3|many|TRBJ2-5|-
CASSLALGGSEETQYF
TGTGCCAGCAGCTTAGCTCTAGGCGGCTCGGAAGAGACCCAGTACTTC
>TRBV7-9|many|TRBJ2-5|-
CASSLTQGETQYF
TGTGCCAGCAGCTTAACACAGGGAGAGACCCAGTACTTC
>TRBV7-9|many|TRBJ2-5|-
CASSLALGLQETQYF
TGTGCCAGCAGCTTAGCGCTTGGCCTTCAAGAGACCCAGTACTTC
>TRBV7-6|-|TRBJ2-1|TRBD1
CASSRQGNSYNEQFF
TGTGCCAGCAGCCGACAGGGGAATTCCTACAATGAGCAGTTCTTC
>TRBV20-1|-|TRBJ1-1|-
CSAPGRTEAFF
TGCAGTGCCCCAGGGAGGACTGAAGCTTTCTTT
>TRBV3-1|many|TRBJ1-2|-
CASSPPVGALDYGYTF
TGTGCCAGCAGCCCCCCGGTGGGCGCTCTAGACTATGGCTACACCTTC
>TRBV7-2|-|TRBJ2-7|-
CASSGGLVYEQYF
TGTGCCAGCAGCGGGGGGCTGGTGTACGAGCAGTACTTC
>TRBV10-3|-|TRBJ1-1|-
CAISEGGPLEAFF
TGTGCCATCAGTGAAGGAGGTCCCCTTGAAGCTTTCTTT
>TRBV7-2|-|TRBJ2-4|TRBD1
CASSLGGGQGVDAIQYF
TGTGCCAGCAGCTTAGGAGGAGGACAGGGGGTCGACGCCATTCAGTACTTC
>TRBV9|many|TRBJ1-2|-
CASSVDLRGGYTF
TGTGCCAGCAGCGTAGATCTCCGTGGTGGCTACACCTTC
>TRBV12-3/TRBV12-4|-|TRBJ2-2|-
CASSILGGGELFF
TGTGCCAGCAGTATCCTAGGGGGCGGGGAGCTGTTTTTT